The next 24 T cell receptor beta chains were all read from a single sample in a study of T cell repertoires in cytomegalovirus infection. In TCRdb, the reads were re-called with MiXCR into one record per CDR3 protein. Among approximately 250,000 distinct CDR3 sequences, more than 9% were seen once, and the ten largest hold 1.5% to 2%. Sequencing was carried out using PBMCs. These receptors came from a human donor in good health (CMV status not recorded). Some clones in this sample may be carry-over from other donors' samples.

This chain joins TRBV5-1 and TRBJ2-7; 8 bases fit TRBD2. V gave up 4 bases and J gave up 0 bases; unmatched junction bases: 6. The CDR3 extends over 15 amino acids. The germline V gene has CDR1 SGHRS and CDR2 YFSETQ. The CDR3 DNA reads TGCGCCAGCAGCACTAGCGGTTCCAGCTCCTACGAGCAGTACTTC. This gives the protein CASSTSGSSSYEQYF.

In this sample, this clonotype turned up many times. This chain links TRBV20-1 with TRBJ2-2, with D perhaps matching TRBD2 (5 bases). Per the germline V gene, CDR1 is DFQATT and CDR2 is SNEGSKA (reference sequence). Trimming cost V 3 bases and J 7 bases, with 15 bases left between them. This CDR3 has 14 residues. The CDR3 bases are TGCAGTGCTAGTCCTCAATTAGCGATCGGGGAGCTGTTTTTT. This translates into CSASPQLAIGELFF.

There are many counts of this clonotype. The rearrangement uses TRBV6-2 or TRBV6-3 and TRBJ2-5; D gene ambiguous. CDR3 length equals 14 residues. Deletions cut 3 bases from V and 5 bases from J, with 13 bases between. Looked up from germline, CDR1 is MNHEY and CDR2 is SVGEGT. For the CDR3, the DNA is TGTGCCAGCAGTTATTCGGCGAGCCGGGAGACCCAGTACTTC. Amino acid sequence: CASSYSASRETQYF.

The J gene is TRBJ2-7, the V gene TRBV29-1; D gene unclear. CDR3 length: 13 amino acids. Trimming took 4 bases from V and 7 from J, leaving 17 bases between them. Looked up from germline, CDR1 is SQVTM and CDR2 is ANQGSEA. The CDR3 DNA sequence: TGCAGCGTTGGTCGACTCACGGACGGGGAGCAGTACTTC. This sequence encodes CSVGRLTDGEQYF.

This clonotype occurred many times. The rearrangement links TRBV25-1 to TRBJ1-2; 7 nucleotides match TRBD1. The V and J ends lost 6 bases and 4 bases, in that order; junction bases with no gene match: 5. Germline V gene sequence: CDR1 MGHDK, CDR2 SYGVNS. CDR3 size: 13 residues. The CDR3 sequence is CASRATGIYGYTF. Here the CDR3 DNA reads TGTGCCAGCAGGGCGACAGGGATCTATGGCTACACCTTC.

The chain couples TRBV5-1 to TRBJ2-7, with 11 positions matching TRBD2. Germline V gene data show CDR1 as SGHRS and CDR2 as YFSETQ. The CDR3 totals 20 residues. V dropped 0 bases and J dropped 4; count of bases not matched to a gene: 18. The CDR3 nucleotides are TGCGCCAGCAGCTTGGGAGTCCGACAGGGGGTTAGCGGGAGGGCTTACGAGCAGTACTTC. Translated: CASSLGVRQGVSGRAYEQYF.

This chain links TRBV15 with TRBJ2-5; the match to TRBD2 covers 12 bases. This CDR3 has 16 amino acids. V shed 3 bases and J 2 bases; nucleotides not matched to a gene: 4. The germline CDR1 and CDR2 sequences are LNHNV and YYDKDF (reference sequence). The CDR3 nucleotides are TGTGCCACCAGCAGGAGACTAGCGGGGGAGCAAGAGACCCAGTACTTC. It translates to CATSRRLAGEQETQYF.

This clonotype was found many times. This chain connects TRBV20-1 to TRBJ1-1; D ambiguous. The germline V and J ends were trimmed by 5 bases and 3 bases, with 7 bases remaining between them. The CDR3 sequence is 11 residues long. Germline CDR1 reads DFQATT; CDR2 reads SNEGSKA (reference sequence). This CDR3 reads CSAWVYTEAFF. The CDR3 region has the DNA TGCAGTGCTTGGGTTTACACTGAAGCTTTCTTT.

This clonotype was seen ten or more times. This sequence joins TRBV19 and TRBJ2-1; tentatively, D is TRBD1 (6 bases). Trimming cost V 1 base and J 0 bases, with 22 bases left between them. Germline CDR1 is LNHDA and CDR2 is SQIVND (reference sequence). The CDR3 contains 20 residues. CDR3 loop: CASSIVGGWGDYSSYNEQFF. The DNA for the CDR3 is TGTGCCAGTAGTATAGTAGGGGGTTGGGGTGACTACAGCTCCTACAATGAGCAGTTCTTC. Together with reference TRBV19 and TRBJ2-1, the CDR3 gives the full variable domain: DGGITQSPKYLFRKEGQNVTLSCEQNLNHDAMYWYRQDPGQGLRLIYYSQIVNDFQKGDIAEGYSVSREKKESFPLTVTSAQKNPTAFYLCASSIVGGWGDYSSYNEQFFGPGTRLTVL.

This clonotype was found many times. The rearrangement links TRBV20-1 to TRBJ2-7; possibly TRBD1 for D (6 bases). CDR1 DFQATT and CDR2 SNEGSKA come from the germline V gene (reference sequence). The CDR3 loop spans 12 amino acids. V dropped 7 bases and J dropped 0 bases, with 10 bases sitting between them. The DNA of the CDR3 is TGCAGTGTACAGGGTTCCTCCTACGAGCAGTACTTC. It encodes CSVQGSSYEQYF.

This clonotype occurred many times. V and J are TRBV7-2 and TRBJ2-3, with 8 bases identical to TRBD2. The CDR3 runs to 15 residues. After removal of 4 bases from V and 3 bases from J, the junction contained 6 bases not matched to a gene. CDR1 and CDR2 from the germline V gene are SGHTA and FQGNSA. CDR3 protein: CASSSGGHQTDTQYF. For the CDR3, the DNA is TGTGCCAGCAGCTCGGGGGGGCACCAAACAGATACGCAGTATTTT. The full variable domain, with the rest looked up from reference TRBV7-2 and TRBJ2-3, is GAGVSQSPSNKVTEKGKDVELRCDPISGHTALYWYRQSLGQGLEFLIYFQGNSAPDKSGLPSDRFSAERTGGSVSTLTIQRTQQEDSAVYLCASSSGGHQTDTQYFGPGTRLTVL.

This chain links TRBV4-3 with TRBJ1-2; D is possibly TRBD1 (5 bases). The germline V gene encodes CDR1 LGHNA and CDR2 YSLEER. The CDR3 is made up of 13 amino acids. The V end lost 3 bases, the J end lost 4 bases, and 9 bases lay between the germline ends. The DNA for the CDR3 is TGCGCCAGCAGCCAGAGCGGGGGCTATGGCTACACCTTC. Its translation: CASSQSGGYGYTF.

The rearrangement links TRBV29-1 to TRBJ1-1; D is undetermined. The CDR3 has 11 amino acids. Looked up from germline, CDR1 is SQVTM and CDR2 is ANQGSEA. V was shortened by 7 bases and J by 4 bases, with 10 bases between the two germline ends. CDR3 sequence: CSAREVTEAFF. In DNA, the CDR3 is TGCAGCGCCCGGGAGGTCACTGAAGCTTTCTTT. The complete variable domain, with remaining parts taken from reference TRBV29-1 and TRBJ1-1, reads SAVISQKPSRDICQRGTSLTIQCQVDSQVTMMFWYRQQPGQSLTLIATANQGSEATYESGFVIDKFPISRPNLTFSTLTVSNMSPEDSSIYLCSAREVTEAFFGQGTRLTVV.

The genes are TRBV20-1 and TRBJ2-5; 7 bases agree with TRBD2. CDR3 length: 16 residues. In germline, CDR1 is DFQATT, CDR2 SNEGSKA (reference sequence). V dropped 0 bases and J dropped 2; count of bases not matched to a gene: 9. In nucleotides, the CDR3 is TGCAGTGCTAGAGATTCCGCGGGAGTTTCTCAAGAGACCCAGTACTTC. It is translated as CSARDSAGVSQETQYF.

This clonotype was found many times. This chain connects TRBV7-2 to TRBJ2-4; D is perhaps TRBD2 (6 bases). Germline CDR1 reads SGHTA; CDR2 reads FQGNSA. The CDR3 length is 14 residues. Trimming stripped 7 bases from V and 2 bases from J, with 12 bases between. The chain's CDR3 is CASNNAGPKNIQYF. CDR3 sequence (DNA): TGTGCCAGCAATAACGCGGGACCCAAAAACATTCAGTACTTC. The full variable domain, in which reference TRBV7-2 and TRBJ2-4 provide the parts outside the CDR3, is GAGVSQSPSNKVTEKGKDVELRCDPISGHTALYWYRQSLGQGLEFLIYFQGNSAPDKSGLPSDRFSAERTGGSVSTLTIQRTQQEDSAVYLCASNNAGPKNIQYFGAGTRLSVL.

Many counts were recorded for this clonotype. The chain joins TRBV7-2 to TRBJ1-1, with D tentatively TRBD1 (5 bases). CDR1 SGHTA and CDR2 FQGNSA come from the germline V gene. The CDR3 consists of 14 residues. Between the trimmed V and J ends, which lost 0 bases and 9 bases, there was a span of 14 bases. CDR3 loop: CASSLARGGVQAFF. The CDR3 nucleotides read TGTGCCAGCAGCTTAGCAAGGGGCGGGGTACAAGCTTTCTTT.

This clonotype was seen at least ten times. This chain links TRBV6-1 with TRBJ2-7, with 15 bases matching TRBD2. This CDR3 is built from 15 residues. Germline loops: CDR1 MNHNS, CDR2 SASEGT. Trimming removed 6 bases from V and 4 bases from J; junction bases left unmatched: 4. This CDR3 is CASRPGLAGGYEQYF. The CDR3, as DNA: TGTGCCAGCAGACCCGGACTAGCGGGAGGGTACGAGCAGTACTTC.

In this sample, this clonotype turned up a few times. This chain connects TRBV12-3 or TRBV12-4 to TRBJ2-1; 10 bases align to TRBD2. V lost 3 bases, J lost 8 bases, and 13 bases stayed unmatched. CDR3 length: 17 residues. CDR3 in amino acids: CASSLVRTSGTGHEQFF. In nucleotides, the CDR3 is TGTGCCAGCAGTTTGGTTCGCACTAGCGGGACTGGCCATGAGCAGTTCTTC.

The sample holds many counts of this clonotype. V usage is TRBV2 and J usage is TRBJ1-1, with a possible D match to TRBD1 (5 bases). The CDR3 length is 15 residues. Per the germline V gene, CDR1 is SNHLY and CDR2 is FYNNEI. V lost 4 bases and J 0 bases, leaving 12 bases between the germline ends. The CDR3 here is CASSVSRQMNTEAFF. CDR3 in DNA: TGTGCCAGCAGTGTATCCAGACAGATGAACACTGAAGCTTTCTTT.

The chain carries TRBV6-6 and TRBJ2-3, with 7 bases aligning to TRBD2. In germline, CDR1 is MNHNY, CDR2 SVGAGI (reference sequence). Trimming removed 5 bases from V and 1 base from J; junction bases left unmatched: 9. This CDR3 is 16 amino acids long. The CDR3 nucleotides are TGTGCCAGCAGTCCCCCCCGGGGGAGGGGCACAGATACGCAGTATTTT. Translating it yields CASSPPRGRGTDTQYF.

This clonotype was seen ten or more times. V and J are TRBV7-2 and TRBJ2-3, with 11 bases that match TRBD2. The length of the CDR3 is 15 residues. CDR1 is SGHTA and CDR2 is FQGNSA in the germline V gene. Germline trimming cut 2 bases from V and 4 bases from J; bases unmatched to any gene: 2. DNA of the CDR3: TGTGCCAGCAGCTTAACTAGCGGGAGCGCAGATACGCAGTATTTT. Translated, it gives CASSLTSGSADTQYF.

This clonotype was picked up a small number of times. The chain couples TRBV28 to TRBJ2-7, with 12 bases aligning to TRBD2. The germline V gene has CDR1 MDHEN and CDR2 SYDVKM. The junction had 9 bases not matched to a gene; V was cut back by 5 bases and J by 4 bases. The length of the CDR3 is 16 residues. CDR3 bases: TGTGCCAGCAGTCTCCCGCTAGCGGGAGGGCAGTACGAGCAGTACTTC. Encoded protein: CASSLPLAGGQYEQYF.

This clonotype has at least ten counts. This rearrangement joins TRBV24-1 to TRBJ2-1; TRBD1 aligns across 8 bases. This CDR3 is built from 14 residues. The germline CDR1 and CDR2 sequences are KGHDR and SFDVKD. V dropped 5 bases and J dropped 4; count of bases not matched to a gene: 3. DNA for the CDR3: TGTGCCACCAGTGTCGGGACAGGATACAATGAGCAGTTCTTC. Translated, it gives CATSVGTGYNEQFF.

The V and J genes are TRBV20-1 and TRBJ2-2; TRBD1 matches at 11 bases. The CDR3 is 15 amino acids. The germline CDR1 and CDR2 sequences are DFQATT and SNEGSKA (reference sequence). Trimming removed 3 bases from V and 7 bases from J; junction bases left unmatched: 7. The DNA of the CDR3 is TGCAGTGCTAGTCCGGGACAGGGGGTACGCGGGGAGCTGTTTTTT. Residues: CSASPGQGVRGELFF.